Listed below are T cell receptor beta chains from one sample, sequenced in a study of T cells after yellow fever vaccination. TCRdb re-called the 5' RACE reads through MiXCR, storing one row per CDR3 protein. The sample has more than 350,000 distinct CDR3 sequences, under 14% seen once. Material: PBMCs, obtained on the day of the first yellow fever vaccination. These TCRs come from a man younger than 35 who received the YFV17D yellow fever vaccine. CDR3s include the opening cysteine and the closing phenylalanine or tryptophan. D genes are given only for firm matches. Clone size appears in some rows only: once, few, many, or a class for an expanded clone.

j_call d_call clone_size v_call cdr3_nt cdr3_aa
TRBJ2-2 NA few TRBV4-1 TGCGCCAGCAGCCAATATTCAGGGGCCGGGGAGCTGTTTTTT CASSQYSGAGELFF
TRBJ1-3 NA NA TRBV18 TGTGCCAGCTCACGAGAGGGGGGAAACACCATATATTTT CASSREGGNTIYF
TRBJ2-2 TRBD2 NA TRBV12-5 TGTGCTAGTGGTTTGACCTCGGGGAGGGACCGGGAGCTGTTTTTT CASGLTSGRDRELFF
TRBJ1-1 NA many TRBV5-6 TGTGCCAGCAGCTTGCTCGGACAGAACACTGAAGCTTTCTTT CASSLLGQNTEAFF
TRBJ2-1 NA NA TRBV5-6 TGTGCCAGCAGCAGGTTCCTGGGGGTTTACAATGAGCAGTTCTTC CASSRFLGVYNEQFF
TRBJ1-2 NA NA TRBV6-1 TGTGCCAGCAGTGCCGACGGAGTCGGAGGCCTGGGCTACACCTTC CASSADGVGGLGYTF
TRBJ2-1 TRBD2 NA TRBV24-1 TGTGCCACCAGTGATTCCTTAGCGGGAGAGGGCCGGGATGAGCAGTTCTTC CATSDSLAGEGRDEQFF
TRBJ2-7 TRBD2 NA TRBV20-1 TGCAGTGCTAGTTCCAGCGGGGCCGTATACTACGAGCAGTACTTC CSASSSGAVYYEQYF
TRBJ2-7 TRBD2 NA TRBV5-1 TGCGCCAGCAGCCGCCTGCGGGGGAGCTCCTACGAGCAGTACTTC CASSRLRGSSYEQYF
TRBJ2-5 NA NA TRBV5-1 TGCGCCAGCAGCTGGGCTCTTGGGATCGGGCCCCAAGAGACCCAGTACTTC CASSWALGIGPQETQYF
TRBJ2-1 TRBD2 NA TRBV5-1 TGCGCCAGCAGCTTGGGGACTAGCGGGGGAAGTGAGCAGTTCTTC CASSLGTSGGSEQFF
TRBJ2-6 NA NA TRBV6-1 TGTGCCAGCAGCAGGGGGGACAGCTTTTACTCTGGGGCCAACGTCCTGACTTTC CASSRGDSFYSGANVLTF
TRBJ1-2 NA few TRBV10-3 TGTGCCATCAGTGAGCCCTTCCGACAGCGTGACTACACCTTC CAISEPFRQRDYTF
TRBJ1-1 TRBD1 few TRBV14 TGTGCCAGCAGCCGGACAGGGGAAGGTCGAGGTGCAGCTTTCTTT CASSRTGEGRGAAFF
TRBJ2-5 NA few TRBV11-2 TGTGCCAGCAGCTTAATAGATAGTCTCCAAGAGACCCAGTACTTC CASSLIDSLQETQYF